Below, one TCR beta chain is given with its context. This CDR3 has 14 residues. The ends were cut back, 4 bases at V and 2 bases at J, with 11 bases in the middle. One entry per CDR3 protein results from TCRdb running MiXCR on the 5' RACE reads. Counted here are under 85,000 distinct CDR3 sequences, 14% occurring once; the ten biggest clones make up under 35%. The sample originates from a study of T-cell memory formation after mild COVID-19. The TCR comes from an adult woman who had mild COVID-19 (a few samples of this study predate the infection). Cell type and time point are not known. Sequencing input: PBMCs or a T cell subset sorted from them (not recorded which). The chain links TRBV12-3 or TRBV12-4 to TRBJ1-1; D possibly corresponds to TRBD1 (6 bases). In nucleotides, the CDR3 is TGTGCCAGCAGTTCTAACAGGGACAACACTGAAGCTTTCTTT. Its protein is CASSSNRDNTEAFF.